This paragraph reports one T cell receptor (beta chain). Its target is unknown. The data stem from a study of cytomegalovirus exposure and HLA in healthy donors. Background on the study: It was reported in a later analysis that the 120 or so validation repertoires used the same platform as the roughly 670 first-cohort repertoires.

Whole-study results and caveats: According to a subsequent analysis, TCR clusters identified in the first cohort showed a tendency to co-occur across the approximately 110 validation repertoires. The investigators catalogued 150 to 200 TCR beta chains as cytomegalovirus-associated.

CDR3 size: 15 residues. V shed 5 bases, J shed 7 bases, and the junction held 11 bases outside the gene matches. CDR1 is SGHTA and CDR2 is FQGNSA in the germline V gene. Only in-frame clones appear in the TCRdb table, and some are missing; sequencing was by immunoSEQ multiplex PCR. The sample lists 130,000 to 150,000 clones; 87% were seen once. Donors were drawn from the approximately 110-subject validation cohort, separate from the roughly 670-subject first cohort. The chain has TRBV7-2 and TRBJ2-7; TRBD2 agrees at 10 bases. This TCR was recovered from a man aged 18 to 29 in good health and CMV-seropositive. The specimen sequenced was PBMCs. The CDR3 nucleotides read TGTGCCAGCAGCCCCCGCAGTAGCGGGGGGATTGAGCAGTACTTC. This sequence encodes CASSPRSSGGIEQYF.